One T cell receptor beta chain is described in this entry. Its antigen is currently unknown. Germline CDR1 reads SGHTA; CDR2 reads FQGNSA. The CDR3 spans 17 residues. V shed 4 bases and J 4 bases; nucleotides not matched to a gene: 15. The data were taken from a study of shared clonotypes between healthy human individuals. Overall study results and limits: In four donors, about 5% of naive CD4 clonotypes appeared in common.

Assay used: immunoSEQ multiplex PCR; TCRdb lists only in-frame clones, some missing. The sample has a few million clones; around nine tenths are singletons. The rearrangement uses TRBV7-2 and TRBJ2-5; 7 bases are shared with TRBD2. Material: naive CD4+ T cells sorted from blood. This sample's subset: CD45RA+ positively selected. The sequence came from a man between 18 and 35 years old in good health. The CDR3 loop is CASSSPVGGSGRETQYF. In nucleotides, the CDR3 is TGTGCCAGCAGCTCTCCGGTGGGCGGGAGTGGGAGAGAGACCCAGTACTTC.